The next 5 T cell receptor beta chains were all read from a single sample in a study of blood T cell repertoires in COVID-19. The assay was immunoSEQ multiplex PCR, and TCRdb's table has in-frame clones only and misses some. The sample records a few hundred thousand clones, roughly 91% being singletons. Material for sequencing was PBMCs or T cells enriched from blood (not recorded which). The receptor set was obtained from a woman aged 60-70 years who had recovered from COVID-19.

This rearrangement joins TRBV3-1 (or the pseudogene TRBV3-2) to TRBJ2-5; TRBD1 agrees at 8 bases. Unmatched junction bases numbered 6, after V lost 4 bases and J lost 5 bases. The CDR3 has 14 residues. Per the germline V gene, CDR1 is LGHDT and CDR2 is YNNKEL (reference sequence). The chain's CDR3 is CASSRRQGWETQYF. CDR3 in DNA: TGTGCCAGCAGCCGCCGACAGGGGTGGGAGACCCAGTACTTC.

This chain joins TRBV24-1 and TRBJ2-3; 9 bases agree with TRBD2. With V trimmed by 2 bases and J by 10 bases, 12 bases remained unmatched. Germline V gene lookup returns CDR1 KGHDR and CDR2 SFDVKD. The CDR3 runs 16 residues. CDR3 sequence reads: CATSDSGTSLNHPQYF. The CDR3 DNA is TGTGCCACCAGTGATTCCGGGACTAGCCTCAATCACCCGCAGTATTTT.

The chain couples TRBV5-5 to TRBJ2-3, with 9 bases that match TRBD1. Unmatched junction bases numbered 8, after V lost 4 bases and J lost 2 bases. CDR1 and CDR2 (germline): SGHKS, YYEKEE (reference sequence). The CDR3 loop spans 16 amino acids. The CDR3 DNA is TGTGCCAGCAGCCTTAAGGGACAGGGCTCCACAGATACGCAGTATTTT. Its protein is CASSLKGQGSTDTQYF. Looking up the rest from reference TRBV5-5 and TRBJ2-3 gives the full variable domain: DAGVTQSPTHLIKTRGQQVTLRCSPISGHKSVSWYQQVLGQGPQFIFQYYEKEERGRGNFPDRFSARQFPNYSSELNVNALLLGDSALYLCASSLKGQGSTDTQYFGPGTRLTVL.

The gene calls are TRBV7-9 and TRBJ1-4; D gene ambiguous. Per germline, CDR1 SEHNR and CDR2 FQNEAQ (reference sequence). Trimming stripped 1 base from V and 5 bases from J, with 11 bases between. The CDR3 runs to 15 residues. CDR3: CASSLGVKRNEKLFF. CDR3 sequence (DNA): TGTGCCAGCAGCTTAGGGGTTAAGCGGAATGAAAAACTGTTTTTT.

Here the CDR3 reads CASSLSGTGNTEAFF. CDR3 sequence (DNA): TGTGCCAGCAGCTTATCAGGAACAGGGAACACTGAAGCTTTCTTT. The genes are TRBV11-3 and TRBJ1-1; maybe TRBD1 (5 bases). This CDR3 region has 15 residues. Germline lookup yields CDR1 SGHNT and CDR2 YENEEA. Trimming shortened V by 2 bases and J by 1 base, and 11 bases separated the two germline ends.